This record covers a single T cell receptor (beta chain). Antigen unknown. This sample was taken from a study of cytomegalovirus exposure and HLA in healthy donors. General study points: In vitro experiments confirmed that three CMV-associated chains were specific for CMV antigens. The HLA-A and HLA-B alleles of most subjects were reportedly predicted accurately from TCR beta sequences. A later analysis showed HLA-associated TCR beta chains outstripping equally common others in clonal expansion.

Each donor was healthy, and each was a bone marrow donor. The CDR3 runs 16 residues. V lost 4 bases and J lost 2; bases outside the gene matches: 5. CDR1 is MNHEY, CDR2 SVGAGI, per germline. The PCR had 60 Vbeta and 13 Jbeta primers. Clones were read by immunoSEQ multiplex PCR, and TCRdb kept only the in-frame ones, dropping some. The sample lists roughly 120,000 clones, approximately 80% seen once, with roughly 4% in the top ten. The rearrangement uses TRBV6-5 and TRBJ2-4; 10 bases are shared with TRBD2. Sequenced: PBMCs. This TCR derives from a human donor in good health. The CDR3 nucleotides are TGTGCCAGCAGTTCTCCGGGACTAGCGCCCAAAAACATTCAGTACTTC. This sequence encodes CASSSPGLAPKNIQYF.